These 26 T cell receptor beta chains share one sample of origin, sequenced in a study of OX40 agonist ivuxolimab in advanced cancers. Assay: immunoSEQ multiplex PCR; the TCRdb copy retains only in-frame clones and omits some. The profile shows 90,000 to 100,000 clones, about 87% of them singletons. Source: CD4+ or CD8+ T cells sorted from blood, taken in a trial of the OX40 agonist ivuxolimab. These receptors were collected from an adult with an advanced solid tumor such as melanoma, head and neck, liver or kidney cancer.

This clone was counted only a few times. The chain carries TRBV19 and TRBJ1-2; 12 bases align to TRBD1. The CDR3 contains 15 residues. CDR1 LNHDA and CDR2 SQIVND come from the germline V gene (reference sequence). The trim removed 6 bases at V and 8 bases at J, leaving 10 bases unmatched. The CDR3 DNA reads TGTGCCAGTAGGAATCCGGGACAGGGGGCGGAAGGCTACACCTTC. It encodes CASRNPGQGAEGYTF.

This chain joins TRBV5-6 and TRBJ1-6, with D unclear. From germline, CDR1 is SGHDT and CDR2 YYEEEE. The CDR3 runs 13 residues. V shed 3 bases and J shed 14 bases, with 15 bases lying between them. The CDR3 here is CASSSKTGRALHF. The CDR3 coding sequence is TGTGCCAGCAGCTCCAAGACGGGAAGGGCCCTCCACTTT.

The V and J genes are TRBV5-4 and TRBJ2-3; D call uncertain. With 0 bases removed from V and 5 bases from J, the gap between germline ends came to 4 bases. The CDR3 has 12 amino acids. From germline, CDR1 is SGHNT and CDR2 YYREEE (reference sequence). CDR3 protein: CASSLERDTQYF. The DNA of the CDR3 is TGTGCCAGCAGCTTGGAGAGAGATACGCAGTATTTT.

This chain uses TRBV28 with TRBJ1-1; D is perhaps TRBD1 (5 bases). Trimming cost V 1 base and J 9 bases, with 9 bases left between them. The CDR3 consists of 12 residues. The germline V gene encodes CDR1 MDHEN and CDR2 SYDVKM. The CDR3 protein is CASSLSAGQAFF. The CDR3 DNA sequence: TGTGCCAGCAGTTTATCGGCAGGGCAAGCTTTCTTT.

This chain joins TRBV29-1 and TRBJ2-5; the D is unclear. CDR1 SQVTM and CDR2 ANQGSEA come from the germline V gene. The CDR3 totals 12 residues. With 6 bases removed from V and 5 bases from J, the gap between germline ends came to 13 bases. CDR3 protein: CSVRSVGETQYF. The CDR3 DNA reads TGCAGCGTCCGCTCCGTTGGTGAGACCCAGTACTTC.

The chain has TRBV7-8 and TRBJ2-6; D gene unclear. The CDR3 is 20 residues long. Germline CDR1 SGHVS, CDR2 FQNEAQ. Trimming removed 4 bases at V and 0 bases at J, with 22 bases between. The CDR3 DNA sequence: TGTGCCAGCAGCTCCCGGCCGGCCACCACCATCGTCTCTGGGGCCAACGTCCTGACTTTC. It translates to CASSSRPATTIVSGANVLTF.

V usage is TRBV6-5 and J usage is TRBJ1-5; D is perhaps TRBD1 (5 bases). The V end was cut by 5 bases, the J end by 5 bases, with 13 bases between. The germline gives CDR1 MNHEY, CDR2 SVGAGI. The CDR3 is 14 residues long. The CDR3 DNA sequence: TGTGCCAGCAGTCAGTACCCGGGGGATCAGCCCCAGCATTTT. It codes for CASSQYPGDQPQHF.

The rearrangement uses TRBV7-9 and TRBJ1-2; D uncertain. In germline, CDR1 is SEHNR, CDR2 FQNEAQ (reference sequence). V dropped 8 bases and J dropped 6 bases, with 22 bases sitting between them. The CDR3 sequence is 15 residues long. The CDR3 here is CASEMTGNNLNGYTF. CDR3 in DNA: TGTGCCAGCGAAATGACCGGGAATAACTTGAATGGCTACACCTTC.

For the CDR3, the DNA is TGCGCCAGCAGCCAAGTCGGGACAGGTGTTCCCGGGGAGCTGTTTTTT. As protein: CASSQVGTGVPGELFF. This chain connects TRBV4-3 to TRBJ2-2; 8 nucleotides agree with TRBD1. Germline V gene sequence: CDR1 LGHNA, CDR2 YSLEER. The CDR3 contains 16 residues. V trimming: 1 base; J trimming: 6 bases; junction bases outside the gene matches: 7.

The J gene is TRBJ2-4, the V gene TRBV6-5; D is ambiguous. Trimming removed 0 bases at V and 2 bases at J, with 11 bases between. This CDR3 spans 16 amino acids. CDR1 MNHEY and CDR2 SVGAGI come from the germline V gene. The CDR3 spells CASSYSKVTSKNIQYF. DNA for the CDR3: TGTGCCAGCAGTTACTCGAAAGTAACCTCCAAAAACATTCAGTACTTC.

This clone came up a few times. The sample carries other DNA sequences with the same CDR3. Here the CDR3 DNA reads TGTGCCAGCAGCTTAGGGCGGGAGACCCAGTACTTC. This sequence encodes CASSLGRETQYF. The chain couples TRBV13 to TRBJ2-5; D is ambiguous. This CDR3 is 12 amino acids long. The V gene's germline CDR1 is PRHDT and CDR2 FYEKMQ (reference sequence). Trimming shortened V by 0 bases and J by 5 bases, and 4 bases separated the two germline ends.

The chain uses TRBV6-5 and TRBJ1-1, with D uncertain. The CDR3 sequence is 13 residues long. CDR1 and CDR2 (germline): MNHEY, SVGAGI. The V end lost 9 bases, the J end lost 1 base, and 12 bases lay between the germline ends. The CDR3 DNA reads TGTGCCAGTACCCGTGGTGGGAACACTGAAGCTTTCTTT. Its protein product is CASTRGGNTEAFF.

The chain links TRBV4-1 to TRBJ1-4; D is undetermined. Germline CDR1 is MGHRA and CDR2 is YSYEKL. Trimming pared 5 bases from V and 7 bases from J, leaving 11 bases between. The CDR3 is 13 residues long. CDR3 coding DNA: TGCGCCAGCAGCTCTTTGCGTTCTGAAAAACTGTTTTTT. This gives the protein CASSSLRSEKLFF.

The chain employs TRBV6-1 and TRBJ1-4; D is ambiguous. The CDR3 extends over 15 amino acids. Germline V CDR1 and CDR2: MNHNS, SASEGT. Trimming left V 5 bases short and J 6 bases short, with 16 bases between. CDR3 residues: CASSWARKRDEKLFF. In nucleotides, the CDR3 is TGTGCCAGCAGTTGGGCACGGAAGAGGGATGAAAAACTGTTTTTT.

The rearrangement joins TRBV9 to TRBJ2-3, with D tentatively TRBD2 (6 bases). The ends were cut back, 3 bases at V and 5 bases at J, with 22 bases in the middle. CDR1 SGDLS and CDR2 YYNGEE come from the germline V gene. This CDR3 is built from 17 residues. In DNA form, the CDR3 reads TGTGCCAGCAGCGCCTTTCCGACTAGTGGAATGATAGATACGCAGTATTTT. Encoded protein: CASSAFPTSGMIDTQYF.

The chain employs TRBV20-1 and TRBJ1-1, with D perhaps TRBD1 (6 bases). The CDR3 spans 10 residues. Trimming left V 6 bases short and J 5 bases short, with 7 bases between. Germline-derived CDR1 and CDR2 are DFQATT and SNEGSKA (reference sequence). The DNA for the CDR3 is TGCAGTGCAGGGGGAACTGAAGCTTTCTTT. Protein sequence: CSAGGTEAFF.

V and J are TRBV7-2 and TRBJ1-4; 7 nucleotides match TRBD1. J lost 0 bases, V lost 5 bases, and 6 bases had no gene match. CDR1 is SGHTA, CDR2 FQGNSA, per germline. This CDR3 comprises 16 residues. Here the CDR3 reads CASSQTGTPTNEKLFF. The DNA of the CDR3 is TGTGCCAGCAGCCAGACAGGGACACCAACTAATGAAAAACTGTTTTTT. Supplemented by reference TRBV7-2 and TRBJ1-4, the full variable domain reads GAGVSQSPSNKVTEKGKDVELRCDPISGHTALYWYRQSLGQGLEFLIYFQGNSAPDKSGLPSDRFSAERTGGSVSTLTIQRTQQEDSAVYLCASSQTGTPTNEKLFFGSGTQLSVL.

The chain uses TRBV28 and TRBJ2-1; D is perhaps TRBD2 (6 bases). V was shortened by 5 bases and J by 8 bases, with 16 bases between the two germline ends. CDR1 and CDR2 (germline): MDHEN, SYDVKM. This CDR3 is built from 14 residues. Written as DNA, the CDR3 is TGTGCCAGCAGTCTCCGATTCGGGGGTCATGAGCAGTTCTTC. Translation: CASSLRFGGHEQFF.

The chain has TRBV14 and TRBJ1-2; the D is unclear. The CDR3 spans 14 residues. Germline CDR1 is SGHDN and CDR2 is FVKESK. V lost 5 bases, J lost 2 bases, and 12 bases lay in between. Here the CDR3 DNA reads TGTGCCAGCAGCTCGTTGGCGGGGAACTATGGCTACACCTTC. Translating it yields CASSSLAGNYGYTF.

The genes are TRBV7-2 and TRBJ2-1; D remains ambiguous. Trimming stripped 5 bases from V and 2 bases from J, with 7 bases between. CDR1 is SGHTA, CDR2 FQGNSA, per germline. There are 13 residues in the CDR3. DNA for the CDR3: TGTGCCAGCAGCCCCATCACCTACAATGAGCAGTTCTTC. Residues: CASSPITYNEQFF. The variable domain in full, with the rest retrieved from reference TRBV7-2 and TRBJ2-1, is GAGVSQSPSNKVTEKGKDVELRCDPISGHTALYWYRQSLGQGLEFLIYFQGNSAPDKSGLPSDRFSAERTGGSVSTLTIQRTQQEDSAVYLCASSPITYNEQFFGPGTRLTVL.

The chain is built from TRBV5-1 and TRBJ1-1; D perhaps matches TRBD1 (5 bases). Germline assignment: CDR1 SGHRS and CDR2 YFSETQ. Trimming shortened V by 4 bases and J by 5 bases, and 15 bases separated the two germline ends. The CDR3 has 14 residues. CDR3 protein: CASSQDTLGTEAFF. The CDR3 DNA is TGCGCCAGCAGCCAGGACACCCTGGGGACTGAAGCTTTCTTT.

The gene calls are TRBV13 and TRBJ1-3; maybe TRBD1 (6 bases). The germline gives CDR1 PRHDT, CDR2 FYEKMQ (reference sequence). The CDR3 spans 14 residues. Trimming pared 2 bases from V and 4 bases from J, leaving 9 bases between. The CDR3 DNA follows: TGTGCCAGCAGCTTAACAGGGCTCGGAAACACCATATATTTT. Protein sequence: CASSLTGLGNTIYF.

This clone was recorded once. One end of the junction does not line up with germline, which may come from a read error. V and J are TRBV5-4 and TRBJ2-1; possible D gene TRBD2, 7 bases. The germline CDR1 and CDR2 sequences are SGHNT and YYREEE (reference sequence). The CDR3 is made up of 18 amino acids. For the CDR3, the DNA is TGTGCCGGCAGCTCCCCTGTGGGGGGGCTGAGGTCCTACAATGAGCAGTTCTTC. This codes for CAGSSPVGGLRSYNEQFF.

The CDR3 protein is CASSLLRDRSYEQYF. DNA of the CDR3: TGCGCCAGCAGCTTACTCCGGGACAGGTCGTACGAGCAGTACTTC. The rearrangement uses TRBV5-1 and TRBJ2-7; 8 bases fit TRBD1. CDR1 is SGHRS, CDR2 YFSETQ, per germline. Trimming took 2 bases from V and 4 from J; bases not matched to a gene: 8. The CDR3 loop spans 15 amino acids.

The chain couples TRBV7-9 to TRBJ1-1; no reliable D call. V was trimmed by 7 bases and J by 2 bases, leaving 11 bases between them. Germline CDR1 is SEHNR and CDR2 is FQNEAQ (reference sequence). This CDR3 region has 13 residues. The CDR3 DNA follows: TGTGCCAGCACCCTAACAAGTAACACTGAAGCTTTCTTT. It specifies CASTLTSNTEAFF. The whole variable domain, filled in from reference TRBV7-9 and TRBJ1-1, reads DTGVSQNPRHKITKRGQNVTFRCDPISEHNRLYWYRQTLGQGPEFLTYFQNEAQLEKSRLLSDRFSAERPKGSFSTLEIQRTEQGDSAMYLCASTLTSNTEAFFGQGTRLTVV.

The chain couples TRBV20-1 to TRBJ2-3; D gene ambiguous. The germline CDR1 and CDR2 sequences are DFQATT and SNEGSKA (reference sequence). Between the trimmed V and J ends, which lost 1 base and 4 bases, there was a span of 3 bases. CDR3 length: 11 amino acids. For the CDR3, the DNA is TGCAGTGCTAGAGGTCCAGATACGCAGTATTTT. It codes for CSARGPDTQYF.